The clone carrying this T cell receptor beta chain occurred once. The data are from a study of blood T cell repertoires in COVID-19. Across the whole study: Acute and convalescent COVID-19 samples came from the United States, Italy and Spain. Sources were T cells, B-cell-depleted T cells, or PBMCs; the material itself was cDNA or gDNA.

The CDR3 has 14 amino acids. CDR1 is MNHEY and CDR2 is SVGAGI in the germline V gene. Trimming shortened V by 2 bases and J by 1 base, and 8 bases separated the two germline ends. In the original analysis: The assay estimated nucleated cells by amplifying reference gene primers. Using immunoSEQ multiplex PCR, the repertoire was profiled, and TCRdb retains in-frame clones only, with some absent. V, J and clone size reflect that table, while D and trimming were determined from the DNA. The sample comprises about 82,000 clones, roughly 80% of which are singletons, and around 12% rests with the top ten. The chain links TRBV6-5 to TRBJ1-1; D is unresolved. The TCR comes from a woman aged 40 to 50 with active or convalescent COVID-19. Sequencing used peripheral blood. CDR3 DNA sequence: TGTGCCAGCAGTTACGGTGAGGAGAACACTGAAGCTTTCTTT. Protein sequence: CASSYGEENTEAFF.